This TCR beta chain was captured by sequencing in a study of OX40 agonist ivuxolimab in advanced cancers. Study-level points and caveats: On average, CD8+ T cells had more expanded clones than CD4+. Dosing at 0.1 to 3.0 mg/kg was accompanied by clonal expansion of CD4+ and CD8+ blood T cells by week 6.

This CDR3 is 16 amino acids long. V gave up 0 bases and J gave up 2 bases, with 14 bases separating them. Germline V CDR1 and CDR2: SGHDT, YYEEEE. Sequenced by immunoSEQ multiplex PCR; TCRdb stores in-frame clones only, minus some. The sample comprises some 48,000 clones, 75% to 85% of which are singletons, and under 2% rests with the top ten. People who had autoimmune disease history or systemic immunosuppression were excluded. To note about this clone: Its antigen is unidentified.

V gene TRBV5-6 combines with J gene TRBJ2-5; D may correspond to TRBD1 or TRBD2 (5 bases each). The material was CD4+ or CD8+ T cells sorted from blood, obtained in a trial of the OX40 agonist ivuxolimab. The sequence was obtained from an adult with an advanced solid tumor such as melanoma, head and neck, liver or kidney cancer. For the CDR3, the DNA is TGTGCCAGCAGCTTGGTAACAGAGGGGTATCAAGAGACCCAGTACTTC. It translates to CASSLVTEGYQETQYF.